Listed below are T cell receptor beta chains from one sample, sequenced in a study of spatial heterogeneity in lung cancer. In TCRdb, the 5' RACE reads were re-called with MiXCR into one record per CDR3 protein. The top ten clones hold around 2.4% of a sample with under 15,000 distinct CDR3 sequences, more than 13% of them seen once. The specimen comprised PBMCs, sampled at surgery. The receptors come from a female donor with early-stage non-small cell lung cancer. Each CDR3 is given with its conserved first and last residue. The D gene is left open where the match is weak. A row's size may be missing; if present it is once, few, many or a size class.

cdr3_length clone_size j_call v_call d_call cdr3_nt cdr3_aa
16 many TRBJ2-5 TRBV11-2 - TGTGCCAGCAGCTTCGGGGGCGCGGGGGAACAAGAGACCCAGTACTTC CASSFGGAGEQETQYF
16 - TRBJ1-1 TRBV2 TRBD1 TGTGCCAGCAGGCGGGATCGGGACAGGTCGAACACTGAAGCTTTCTTT CASRRDRDRSNTEAFF
13 medium-sized TRBJ2-1 TRBV18 - TGTGCCAGCTCACCCGACTCCTACAATGAGCAGTTCTTC CASSPDSYNEQFF
15 medium-sized TRBJ1-1 TRBV6-5 TRBD1 TGTGCCAGCAGCTTAAGACAGGGTTTGAGCACTGAAGCTTTCTTT CASSLRQGLSTEAFF
14 - TRBJ2-2 TRBV29-1 - TGCAGCGTTGAGGTGCAGGGGGGCACCGGGGAGCTGTTTTTT CSVEVQGGTGELFF
14 medium-sized TRBJ2-5 TRBV18 - TGTGCCAGCTCACAAATGGACACACAAGAGACCCAGTACTTC CASSQMDTQETQYF
16 many TRBJ2-2 TRBV5-1 - TGCGCCAGCAGCTTGCTCTCAGGCTTCAACACCGGGGAGCTGTTTTTT CASSLLSGFNTGELFF
14 - TRBJ2-1 TRBV28 TRBD1 TGTGCCAGCAGTCAGGGACAGAGTTACAATGAGCAGTTCTTC CASSQGQSYNEQFF
13 many TRBJ2-7 TRBV7-9 - TGTGCCAGCACCCTCCTCGACCCTTACGAGCAGTACTTC CASTLLDPYEQYF
13 many TRBJ1-6 TRBV13 TRBD1 TGTGCCAGCAGCTTTACAGGGGGCGAACCCCTCCACTTT CASSFTGGEPLHF
16 many TRBJ2-1 TRBV5-4 - TGTGCCAGCAACTTGGGGTCGAGGGGGGGAATGAATGAGCAGTTCTTC CASNLGSRGGMNEQFF
11 - TRBJ1-1 TRBV29-1 - TGCAGCGTTGGATATAGGACTGAAGCTTTCTTT CSVGYRTEAFF
14 medium-sized TRBJ2-4 TRBV29-1 TRBD1 TGCAGCGTTCTAGACAGGGGAGCCAAAAACATTCAGTACTTC CSVLDRGAKNIQYF
15 - TRBJ1-2 TRBV6-1 TRBD1 TGTGCCAGCAGTCCACAGGGGGCTACTAACTATGGCTACACCTTC CASSPQGATNYGYTF
14 medium-sized TRBJ2-1 TRBV29-1 TRBD2 TGCAGCGTTGAAAGGACTAGCGACTACAATGAGCAGTTCTTC CSVERTSDYNEQFF
15 - TRBJ1-6 TRBV2 TRBD1 TGTGCCAGCAGTACTTACAGGGGCGAGGATTCACCCCTCCACTTT CASSTYRGEDSPLHF
16 medium-sized TRBJ1-1 TRBV29-1 - TGCAGCACCGGGCCGGCCGCGAGTAGGATGAACACTGAAGCTTTCTTT CSTGPAASRMNTEAFF
14 many TRBJ2-5 TRBV5-4 - TGTGCCAGCAGCCGCCCTGGTGGGCAAGAGACCCAGTACTTC CASSRPGGQETQYF
16 - TRBJ2-7 TRBV20-1 - TGCAGTGCTAGTTTCGAAGGGAGGACGAGCTCCTACGAGCAGTACTTC CSASFEGRTSSYEQYF
14 many TRBJ2-3 TRBV14 - TGTGCCAGCAGCCAAGATGTCCGTTCCCTGAGGGCGTATTTT CASSQDVRSLRAYF
13 medium-sized TRBJ2-3 TRBV30 TRBD2 TGTGCCTGGAGACTAGCGGGAGCCGATACGCAGTATTTT CAWRLAGADTQYF
14 - TRBJ2-7 TRBV6-6 - TGTGCCAGCAGTGGACCGGGACAACTCTACGAGCAGTACTTC CASSGPGQLYEQYF
15 medium-sized TRBJ1-6 TRBV27 - TGTGCCAGCAGTTTACGACAGCCATTTAATTCACCCCTCCACTTT CASSLRQPFNSPLHF
14 - TRBJ1-1 TRBV4-1 - TGCGCCAGCAGCCAAGCTTACGGGAACACTGAAGCTTTCTTT CASSQAYGNTEAFF
13 many TRBJ1-1 TRBV6-6 - TGTGCCAGCAATCCGTGGGGGGGCACTGAAGCTTTCTTT CASNPWGGTEAFF
15 - TRBJ1-1 TRBV28 - TGTGCCAGCAGTTCTCACCAGGGGAGGGCCGCTGAAGCTTTCTTT CASSSHQGRAAEAFF
12 medium-sized TRBJ2-5 TRBV7-6 - TGTGCCAGCAGCCCCGCAGGGGAGACCCAGTACTTC CASSPAGETQYF